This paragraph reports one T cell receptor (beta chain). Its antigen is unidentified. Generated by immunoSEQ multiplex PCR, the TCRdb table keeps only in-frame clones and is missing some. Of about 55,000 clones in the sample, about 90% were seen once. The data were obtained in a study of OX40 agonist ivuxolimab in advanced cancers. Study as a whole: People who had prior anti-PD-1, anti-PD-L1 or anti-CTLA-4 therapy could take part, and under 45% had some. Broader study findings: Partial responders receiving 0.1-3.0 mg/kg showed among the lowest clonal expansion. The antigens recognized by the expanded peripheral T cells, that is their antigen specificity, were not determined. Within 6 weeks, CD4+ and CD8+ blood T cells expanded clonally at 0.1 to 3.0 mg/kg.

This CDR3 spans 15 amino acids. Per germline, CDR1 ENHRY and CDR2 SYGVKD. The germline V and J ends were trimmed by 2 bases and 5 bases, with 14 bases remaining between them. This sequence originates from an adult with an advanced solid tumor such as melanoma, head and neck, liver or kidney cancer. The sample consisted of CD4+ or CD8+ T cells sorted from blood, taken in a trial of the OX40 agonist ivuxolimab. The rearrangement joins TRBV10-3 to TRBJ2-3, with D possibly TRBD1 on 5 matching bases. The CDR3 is CAISEPRQWGDTQYF. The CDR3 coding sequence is TGTGCCATCAGTGAGCCTCGACAGTGGGGAGATACGCAGTATTTT.